A single sample is the source of the 5 T cell receptor beta chains below, sequenced in a study of T cells in Graves' hyperthyroidism and ophthalmopathy. RNA transcripts served as the template for amplifying TCR beta CDR3 regions. Using the HTBI primer set, a first-round RT-PCR was run on the TCR CDR3. TCRdb reprocessed the multiplex PCR reads via MiXCR and lists one record per CDR3 protein. The sample gives around 400,000 distinct CDR3 sequences, approximately 15% of which show up once; around a quarter is in the top ten. Source material: blood. The origin of the receptors is a woman in her late teens or twenties with Graves' hyperthyroidism that later progressed to Graves' ophthalmopathy.

On this clonotype: One end of the junction fails to match germline, which may point to a read error. This chain uses TRBV20-1 with TRBJ2-5; D may match TRBD1 or TRBD2 (5 bases each). Per germline, CDR1 DFQATT and CDR2 SNEGSKA (reference sequence). There are 13 residues in the CDR3. The CDR3 loop reads CSARGRDQETRYF. The CDR3 nucleotides are TGCAGTGCTCGGGGACGAGATCAAGAGACCCGGTACTTC.

The rearrangement uses TRBV27 and TRBJ2-1, with D possibly TRBD2 on 6 matching bases. The CDR3 totals 14 residues. Looked up from germline, CDR1 is MNHEY and CDR2 is SMNVEV (reference sequence). Trimming took off 1 base at V and 6 bases at J, with 10 bases between the two ends. The CDR3 bases are TGTGCCAGCAGTTTATTAGGAGGGCCCAATGAGCAGTTCTTC. This encodes CASSLLGGPNEQFF.

This clonotype has at least ten counts. The chain employs TRBV27 and TRBJ2-4; 8 positions match TRBD1. The CDR3 is 15 residues long. The V gene's germline CDR1 is MNHEY and CDR2 SMNVEV (reference sequence). After removal of 4 bases from V and 6 bases from J, the junction contained 8 bases not matched to a gene. The CDR3 sequence is CASSSRDRGSNIQYF. The CDR3 coding sequence is TGTGCCAGCAGTTCTCGTGACAGGGGATCAAACATTCAGTACTTC.

This clonotype showed up just a few times. The chain carries TRBV5-6 and TRBJ2-3, with 12 bases aligning to TRBD2. J gave up 4 bases and V 3 bases, and 6 bases lay outside the gene matches. The CDR3 spans 16 residues. The V gene's germline CDR1 is SGHDT and CDR2 YYEEEE. DNA for the CDR3: TGTGCCAGCAGCTCCGGGACTAGCGGGTTCTCAGATACGCAGTATTTT. Protein sequence: CASSSGTSGFSDTQYF.

This clonotype has more than one count but fewer than ten. This chain connects TRBV7-9 to TRBJ2-5; a weak D match, TRBD1 (5 bases). In germline, CDR1 is SEHNR, CDR2 FQNEAQ (reference sequence). The CDR3 spans 12 residues. The V and J ends lost 4 bases and 8 bases respectively, with 11 bases between them. The CDR3 nucleotides are TGTGCCAGCAGCTCCACCGACAGAACCCAGTACTTC. Protein sequence: CASSSTDRTQYF.